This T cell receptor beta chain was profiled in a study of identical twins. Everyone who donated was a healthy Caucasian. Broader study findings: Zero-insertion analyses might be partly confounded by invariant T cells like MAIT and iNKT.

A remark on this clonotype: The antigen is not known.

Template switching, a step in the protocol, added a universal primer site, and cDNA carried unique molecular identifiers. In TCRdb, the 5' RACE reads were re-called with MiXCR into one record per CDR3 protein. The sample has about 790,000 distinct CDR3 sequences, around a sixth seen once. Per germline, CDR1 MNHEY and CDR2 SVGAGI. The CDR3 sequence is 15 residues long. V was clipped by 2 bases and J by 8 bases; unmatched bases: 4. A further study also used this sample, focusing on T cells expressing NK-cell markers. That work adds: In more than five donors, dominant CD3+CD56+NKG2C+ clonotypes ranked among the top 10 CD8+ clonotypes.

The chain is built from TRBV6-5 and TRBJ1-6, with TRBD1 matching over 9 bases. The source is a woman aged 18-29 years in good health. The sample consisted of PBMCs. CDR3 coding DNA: TGTGCCAGCAGTTACGGGACAGGGAGTTATTCACCCCTCCACTTT. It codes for CASSYGTGSYSPLHF.